The 9 T cell receptor beta chains below were found in one sample sequenced in a study of T cell responses to AZD1222 COVID-19 vaccine. TCRdb's table, derived via immunoSEQ multiplex PCR, lists solely in-frame clones and lacks some. The table records around 100,000 clones, roughly four fifths of them present only once. Here the sequenced sample was peripheral blood, taken on day 0 of AZD1222 vaccination. The receptors come from an adult in good health.

The chain uses TRBV6-1 and TRBJ1-5; D is possibly TRBD1 (6 bases). Germline CDR1 MNHNS, CDR2 SASEGT. The CDR3 is 13 residues long. Trimming removed 2 bases from V and 4 bases from J, with 6 bases in between. CDR3 loop: CASSEQGNQPQHF. CDR3 coding DNA: TGTGCCAGCAGTGAACAGGGGAATCAGCCCCAGCATTTT.

V is TRBV7-2 and J is TRBJ1-6; D remains unclear. Germline loops: CDR1 SGHTA, CDR2 FQGNSA. Between the trimmed V and J ends, which lost 2 bases and 10 bases, there was a span of 3 bases. The CDR3 contains 11 residues. The CDR3 sequence is CASSLLSPLHF. The CDR3 DNA is TGTGCCAGCAGCTTACTATCACCCCTCCACTTT.

CDR3 coding DNA: TGCGCCAGCAGCTTGGACCAGGCCGGAAACACCATATATTTT. Protein product: CASSLDQAGNTIYF. The rearrangement joins TRBV5-1 to TRBJ1-3, with unresolved D. This CDR3 region has 14 residues. Per the germline V gene, CDR1 is SGHRS and CDR2 is YFSETQ. V lost 0 bases to trimming and J lost 4 bases, with 8 bases between them.

This clone has just one count. An end of the junction differs from the germline gene, which may be a read error. The chain joins TRBV7-8 to TRBJ2-3; 9 bases fit TRBD2. Germline loops: CDR1 SGHVS, CDR2 FQNEAQ. This CDR3 has 15 residues. CDR3 sequence: CASSLAGWDTDTQYF. For the CDR3, the DNA is TGTGCCAGCAGCCTAGCGGGGTGGGACACAGATACGCAGTATTTT.

The V call is TRBV6-6, the J call TRBJ2-3, with a possible D match to TRBD2 (6 bases). In germline, CDR1 is MNHNY, CDR2 SVGAGI (reference sequence). V lost 5 bases to trimming and J lost 0 bases, with 21 bases between them. This CDR3 has 18 residues. In nucleotides, the CDR3 is TGTGCCAGCAGTCAAACATCTTTAGCGGTCGAAAGCACAGATACGCAGTATTTT. Protein sequence: CASSQTSLAVESTDTQYF.

The chain links TRBV5-1 to TRBJ1-6, with TRBD1 matching over 10 bases. Germline V gives CDR1 SGHRS, CDR2 YFSETQ. The junction had 6 bases not matched to a gene; V was cut back by 2 bases and J by 10 bases. This CDR3 is built from 15 residues. CDR3 DNA: TGCGCCAGCAGCTTAGCCGACAGGGGGCTGTCACCCCTCCACTTT. Its protein product is CASSLADRGLSPLHF.

The chain joins TRBV7-9 to TRBJ2-5; no clear D gene. The CDR3 sequence is 13 residues long. Trimming pared 2 bases from V and 2 bases from J, leaving 6 bases between. Per germline, CDR1 SEHNR and CDR2 FQNEAQ (reference sequence). CDR3 DNA sequence: TGTGCCAGCAGCTTAATAGGGCAAGAGACCCAGTACTTC. Encoded protein: CASSLIGQETQYF.

The chain joins TRBV28 to TRBJ1-5, with D tentatively TRBD1 (5 bases). Germline V gene lookup returns CDR1 MDHEN and CDR2 SYDVKM. V shed 1 base and J shed 0 bases, with 16 bases lying between them. The CDR3 sequence is 18 residues long. Written as DNA, the CDR3 is TGTGCCAGCAGTTTATTAAGCCTAGGACAAAATAGCAATCAGCCCCAGCATTTT. It is translated as CASSLLSLGQNSNQPQHF.

The chain has TRBV21-1 and TRBJ2-1. TRBV21-1 is labeled a pseudogene. The CDR3 has 11 amino acids. The CDR3 loop is CASSNGGEQFF. The CDR3 nucleotides read TGTGCCAGCAGTAACGGTGGGGAGCAGTTCTTC.